These 27 T cell receptor beta chains share one sample of origin, sequenced in a study of tumour-infiltrating T cells in Burkitt lymphoma. Produced via immunoSEQ multiplex PCR; TCRdb's table is partial and in-frame only. The table shows about 5,100 clones, with approximately 24% occurring only once. The sample comprised tumor tissue. The receptors come from a human donor with diffuse large B-cell lymphoma.

This clone was counted a few times. This chain links TRBV6-5 with TRBJ2-7; D uncertain. V shed 4 bases and J shed 2 bases, with 9 bases lying between them. Per germline, CDR1 MNHEY and CDR2 SVGAGI. This CDR3 is built from 13 residues. The CDR3 DNA is TGTGCCAGCAGTTTCGGCAGCACCTACGAGCAGTACTTC. Translating it yields CASSFGSTYEQYF.

The V gene is TRBV6-1, the J gene TRBJ1-2, with D perhaps TRBD1 (5 bases). This CDR3 has 15 amino acids. Per germline, CDR1 MNHNS and CDR2 SASEGT. V was clipped by 1 base and J by 4 bases, with 13 bases between them. CDR3 residues: CASSEERTSFYGYTF. The CDR3 nucleotides are TGTGCCAGCAGTGAAGAGAGGACAAGCTTCTATGGCTACACCTTC.

The chain links TRBV7-8 to TRBJ2-1, with TRBD2 identical over 13 bases. The junction had 15 bases not matched to a gene; V was cut back by 6 bases and J by 7 bases. This CDR3 contains 18 residues. In germline, CDR1 is SGHVS, CDR2 FQNEAQ. The CDR3, as DNA: TGTGCCAGCAGGCTTACTAGCGGGAGGGCCGTCTTAGGGAATGAGCAGTTCTTC. Encoded protein: CASRLTSGRAVLGNEQFF.

The V call is TRBV11-2, the J call TRBJ2-5; possibly TRBD2 for D (5 bases). The CDR3 extends over 13 amino acids. Trimming shortened V by 0 bases and J by 10 bases, and 12 bases separated the two germline ends. Germline V CDR1 and CDR2: SGHAT, FQNNGV. The CDR3 DNA sequence: TGTGCCAGCAGCTTAGAGTACTCACGGGGCCAGTACTTC. Amino acids: CASSLEYSRGQYF.

This clone was observed a handful of times. The chain joins TRBV29-1 to TRBJ2-2; TRBD2 matches 11 bases. CDR1 SQVTM and CDR2 ANQGSEA come from the germline V gene. This CDR3 is 15 amino acids long. V shed 6 bases and J 3 bases; nucleotides not matched to a gene: 6. CDR3 sequence (DNA): TGCAGCGTGAGACTAGCGGGAAAGGACACCGGGGAGCTGTTTTTT. Amino acid sequence: CSVRLAGKDTGELFF.

The V call is TRBV30, the J call TRBJ1-2; possibly TRBD1 for D (6 bases). The CDR3 has 14 amino acids. Trimming cost V 2 bases and J 5 bases, with 15 bases left between them. CDR1 and CDR2 (germline): GTSNPN, SVGIG (reference sequence). The CDR3 bases are TGTGCCTGGAGTAAAGGGGGGACCAGGTATGGCTACACCTTC. Protein: CAWSKGGTRYGYTF.

The gene calls are TRBV27 and TRBJ1-2; 12 positions match TRBD1. Looked up from germline, CDR1 is MNHEY and CDR2 is SMNVEV (reference sequence). V was clipped by 0 bases and J by 8 bases; unmatched bases: 7. CDR3 length equals 16 residues. CDR3 in amino acids: CASSLSGGQGAFGYTF. Written as DNA, the CDR3 is TGTGCCAGCAGTTTATCTGGGGGACAGGGGGCCTTCGGCTACACCTTC.

This clone was picked up a small number of times. This chain connects TRBV12-5 to TRBJ2-6; 9 nucleotides line up with TRBD2. This CDR3 comprises 17 residues. Germline assignment: CDR1 LGHNT and CDR2 FRNRAP. Trimming removed 3 bases from V and 2 bases from J; junction bases left unmatched: 5. In nucleotides, the CDR3 is TGTGCTAGTGGTTTAGGTAGCGGGAGCGCTGGGGCCAACGTCCTGACTTTC. It encodes CASGLGSGSAGANVLTF.

The chain uses TRBV5-1 and TRBJ2-7; the D is unclear. Between the trimmed V and J ends, which lost 4 bases and 5 bases, there was a span of 10 bases. The CDR3 has 12 residues. Germline V gene lookup returns CDR1 SGHRS and CDR2 YFSETQ. Here the CDR3 reads CASSLEANEQYF. In DNA, the CDR3 is TGCGCCAGCAGCCTCGAGGCTAACGAGCAGTACTTC.

There are a few counts of this clone. J is TRBJ2-2 and V is TRBV30; D remains unclear. The CDR3 length is 13 residues. The germline CDR1 and CDR2 sequences are GTSNPN and SVGIG (reference sequence). The V end was cut by 4 bases, the J end by 1 base, with 7 bases between. CDR3 nucleotides: TGTGCCTGGACCTACAGGAACACCGGGGAGCTGTTTTTT. It yields the protein CAWTYRNTGELFF.

V is TRBV7-8 and J is TRBJ2-1; maybe TRBD2 (6 bases). V was cut by 5 bases and J by 0 bases, with 14 bases left in between. Germline V gene lookup returns CDR1 SGHVS and CDR2 FQNEAQ. CDR3 length: 16 residues. For the CDR3, the DNA is TGTGCCAGCAGCCAGCTAGCGATAAGCTCCTACAATGAGCAGTTCTTC. Translated, it gives CASSQLAISSYNEQFF.

This clone was counted between two and nine times. The V and J genes are TRBV5-1 and TRBJ2-7; D gene uncertain. The CDR3 totals 14 residues. V was cut by 4 bases and J by 0 bases, with 11 bases left in between. Germline-derived CDR1 and CDR2 are SGHRS and YFSETQ. In DNA form, the CDR3 reads TGCGCCAGCAGCGCCGGGTTCAGCTCCTACGAGCAGTACTTC. It encodes CASSAGFSSYEQYF.

The chain couples TRBV27 to TRBJ2-7, with 8 bases fitting TRBD1. Looked up from germline, CDR1 is MNHEY and CDR2 is SMNVEV (reference sequence). The CDR3 runs to 15 residues. With 5 bases clipped from V and 2 bases from J, the junction kept 8 bases outside the gene matches. The CDR3 spells CASSLPGTGAYEQYF. DNA of the CDR3: TGTGCCAGCAGTCTCCCAGGGACAGGAGCCTACGAGCAGTACTTC.

J is TRBJ2-1 and V is TRBV4-2, with 11 bases identical to TRBD2. V was clipped by 3 bases and J by 12 bases; unmatched bases: 10. The CDR3 is 15 amino acids. Per the germline V gene, CDR1 is LGHNA and CDR2 is YNFKEQ. The CDR3: CASSHGTSGTLSQFF. CDR3 DNA sequence: TGTGCCAGCAGCCACGGGACTAGCGGAACCCTCTCGCAGTTCTTC.

The V gene is TRBV7-2, the J gene TRBJ1-1; D remains unclear. The CDR3 spans 15 residues. The V end lost 5 bases, the J end lost 0 bases, and 13 bases lay between the germline ends. From germline, CDR1 is SGHTA and CDR2 FQGNSA. The CDR3 nucleotides read TGTGCCAGCAGCCCCTTCCTTTCATTGAACACTGAAGCTTTCTTT. It codes for CASSPFLSLNTEAFF.

The V and J genes are TRBV27 and TRBJ2-2; weak D call: TRBD2 (5 bases). Deletions cut 0 bases from V and 4 bases from J, with 15 bases between. In germline, CDR1 is MNHEY, CDR2 SMNVEV (reference sequence). The CDR3 totals 17 residues. CDR3 sequence (DNA): TGTGCCAGCAGTTTATCGTTAATGGATGGAGGCACCGGGGAGCTGTTTTTT. Translated: CASSLSLMDGGTGELFF.

This clone has only one observation. The rearrangement uses TRBV28 and TRBJ1-2, with a tentative D call TRBD1 (6 bases). V was clipped by 5 bases and J by 1 base, with 11 bases between them. Germline V gene sequence: CDR1 MDHEN, CDR2 SYDVKM. The CDR3 consists of 14 residues. In DNA form, the CDR3 reads TGTGCCAGCAGTCTGGGACATCTTAACTATGGCTACACCTTC. Residues: CASSLGHLNYGYTF.

In DNA form, the CDR3 reads TGCGCCAGCAGCCCAGAGGAACAGGGGAGGGAGACCCAGTACTTC. This sequence encodes CASSPEEQGRETQYF. The chain is built from TRBV5-1 and TRBJ2-5; D possibly corresponds to TRBD1 (7 bases). CDR1 and CDR2 from the germline V gene are SGHRS and YFSETQ. There are 15 residues in the CDR3. Trimming shortened V by 4 bases and J by 5 bases, and 18 bases separated the two germline ends.

This clone was recorded a few times. V and J are TRBV19 and TRBJ2-1, with 7 bases that match TRBD1. This CDR3 has 15 amino acids. From germline, CDR1 is LNHDA and CDR2 SQIVND (reference sequence). V shed 4 bases and J 1 base; nucleotides not matched to a gene: 4. For the CDR3, the DNA is TGTGCCAGTAGTAGGGACAGATCATCCTACAATGAGCAGTTCTTC. Translating gives CASSRDRSSYNEQFF. Supplemented by reference TRBV19 and TRBJ2-1, the full variable domain reads DGGITQSPKYLFRKEGQNVTLSCEQNLNHDAMYWYRQDPGQGLRLIYYSQIVNDFQKGDIAEGYSVSREKKESFPLTVTSAQKNPTAFYLCASSRDRSSYNEQFFGPGTRLTVL.

The rearrangement links TRBV9 to TRBJ2-7; the D gene is possibly TRBD1 (6 bases). The germline gives CDR1 SGDLS, CDR2 YYNGEE. V was cut by 0 bases and J by 6 bases, with 13 bases left in between. CDR3 size: 14 residues. CDR3 in amino acids: CASSVDQVRGEQYF. The DNA for the CDR3 is TGTGCCAGCAGCGTAGATCAGGTCAGGGGCGAGCAGTACTTC.

This clone came up a few times. The V call is TRBV4-1, the J call TRBJ1-5; perhaps TRBD1 as D (6 bases). Trimming took off 4 bases at V and 7 bases at J, with 20 bases between the two ends. CDR1 and CDR2 from the germline V gene are MGHRA and YSYEKL. The CDR3 totals 16 residues. The CDR3 protein is CASSLGQSSGKQPQHF. The DNA for the CDR3 is TGCGCCAGCAGCCTAGGACAGTCAAGTGGAAAACAGCCCCAGCATTTT.

This clone was picked up a small number of times. One junction end does not reproduce the germline sequence, and a read error may be involved. The chain combines TRBV29-1 with TRBJ1-1; D remains unclear. The germline gives CDR1 SQVTM, CDR2 ANQGSEA. This CDR3 has 14 amino acids. CDR3 bases: TGCAGCGTTGAGGGCTCTAGCTTGAACACTGAAGCGTGCTTT. Its protein is CSVEGSSLNTEACF. The entire variable domain, with the rest obtained from reference TRBV29-1 and TRBJ1-1, is as follows: SAVISQKPSRDICQRGTSLTIQCQVDSQVTMMFWYRQQPGQSLTLIATANQGSEATYESGFVIDKFPISRPNLTFSTLTVSNMSPEDSSIYLCSVEGSSLNTEACFGQGTRLTVV.

This clone turned up a few times. The chain combines TRBV7-2 with TRBJ1-4, with 7 positions matching TRBD1. This CDR3 has 14 residues. J gave up 10 bases and V 5 bases, and 10 bases lay outside the gene matches. CDR1 is SGHTA and CDR2 is FQGNSA in the germline V gene. CDR3 amino acids: CASSPGQGGGKLFF. In DNA form, the CDR3 reads TGTGCCAGCAGCCCCGGGCAGGGGGGCGGAAAACTGTTTTTT. The whole variable domain, remainder taken from reference TRBV7-2 and TRBJ1-4, is GAGVSQSPSNKVTEKGKDVELRCDPISGHTALYWYRQSLGQGLEFLIYFQGNSAPDKSGLPSDRFSAERTGGSVSTLTIQRTQQEDSAVYLCASSPGQGGGKLFFGSGTQLSVL.

This clone was observed a handful of times. This chain joins TRBV30 and TRBJ2-1, with D maybe TRBD1 (7 bases). Germline-derived CDR1 and CDR2 are GTSNPN and SVGIG (reference sequence). There are 12 residues in the CDR3. Trimming removed 3 bases from V and 9 bases from J, with 12 bases in between. This CDR3 is CAWSQGGTEQFF. CDR3 nucleotide sequence: TGTGCCTGGAGCCAGGGGGGCACTGAGCAGTTCTTC.

The chain links TRBV5-1 to TRBJ1-2; D is possibly TRBD1 (6 bases). The CDR3 totals 13 residues. Germline CDR1 is SGHRS and CDR2 is YFSETQ. Trimming took off 0 bases at V and 8 bases at J, with 11 bases between the two ends. CDR3 coding DNA: TGCGCCAGCAGCTTGGAGGGGGGCGCGGGCTACACCTTC. The encoded protein is CASSLEGGAGYTF.

The chain uses TRBV5-8 and TRBJ2-1; D is possibly TRBD2 (7 bases). This CDR3 has 15 amino acids. From germline, CDR1 is SGHTS and CDR2 YDEGEE. The V and J ends lost 6 bases and 0 bases respectively, with 13 bases between them. The CDR3 nucleotides read TGTGCCAGCACCTCAAGGGGGGGCTCCTACAATGAGCAGTTCTTC. Translation gives CASTSRGGSYNEQFF.

This clone turned up a few times. The V gene is TRBV15, the J gene TRBJ2-7, with a tentative D call TRBD1 (5 bases). Germline V lookup: CDR1 LNHNV, CDR2 YYDKDF (reference sequence). The CDR3 contains 14 residues. V dropped 2 bases and J dropped 1 base, with 9 bases sitting between them. The DNA of the CDR3 is TGTGCCACCAGCAGATCAGACAGTTCCTACGAGCAGTACTTC. It translates to CATSRSDSSYEQYF.